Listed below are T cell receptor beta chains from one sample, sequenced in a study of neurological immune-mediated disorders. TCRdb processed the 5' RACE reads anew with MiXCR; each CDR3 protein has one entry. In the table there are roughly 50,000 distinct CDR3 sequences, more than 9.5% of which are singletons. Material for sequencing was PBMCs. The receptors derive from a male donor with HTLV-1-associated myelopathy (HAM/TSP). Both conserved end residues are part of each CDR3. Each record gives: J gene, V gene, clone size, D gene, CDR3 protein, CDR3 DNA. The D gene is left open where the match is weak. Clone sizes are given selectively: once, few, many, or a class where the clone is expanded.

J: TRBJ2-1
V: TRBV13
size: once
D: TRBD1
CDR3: CASSLDRVYNEQFF
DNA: TGTGCCAGCAGCCTGGACAGGGTATACAATGAGCAGTTCTTC

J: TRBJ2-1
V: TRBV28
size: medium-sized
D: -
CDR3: CASNNPPRGADEQFF
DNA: TGTGCCAGCAACAACCCCCCACGGGGCGCGGATGAGCAGTTCTTC

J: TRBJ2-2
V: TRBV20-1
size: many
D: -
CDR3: CSARRGAGELFF
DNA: TGCAGTGCTAGGAGGGGGGCCGGGGAGCTGTTTTTT

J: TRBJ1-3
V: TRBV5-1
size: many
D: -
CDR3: CASRADGNTIYF
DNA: TGCGCCAGCAGGGCCGATGGAAACACCATATATTTT

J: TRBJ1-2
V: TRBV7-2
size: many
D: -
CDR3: CASSLGGALRYGYTF
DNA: TGTGCCAGCAGCCTGGGTGGGGCCCTTCGCTATGGCTACACCTTC

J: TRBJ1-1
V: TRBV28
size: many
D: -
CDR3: CASRAHVNTEAFF
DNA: TGTGCCAGCAGGGCCCATGTGAACACTGAAGCTTTCTTT

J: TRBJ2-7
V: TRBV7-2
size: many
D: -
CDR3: CASSLAARVYEQYF
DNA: TGTGCCAGCAGCTTAGCGGCCAGGGTCTACGAGCAGTACTTC

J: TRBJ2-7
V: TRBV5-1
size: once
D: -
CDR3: CASSLGQTVTMEAQYF
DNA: TGCGCCAGCAGCTTGGGACAGACCGTTACCATGGAGGCGCAGTACTTC

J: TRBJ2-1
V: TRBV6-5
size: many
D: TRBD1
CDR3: CASSPRQGSEQFF
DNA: TGTGCCAGCAGTCCTAGACAGGGGAGTGAGCAGTTCTTC

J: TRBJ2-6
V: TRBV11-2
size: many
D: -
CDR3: CASTVSGANVLTF
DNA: TGTGCCAGCACCGTCTCTGGGGCCAACGTCCTGACTTTC

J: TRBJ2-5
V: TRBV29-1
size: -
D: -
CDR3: CSVAAGTGPQDTHYF
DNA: -

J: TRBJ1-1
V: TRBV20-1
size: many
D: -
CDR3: CSVLDDMNTEAFF
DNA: TGCAGTGTTCTGGATGACATGAACACTGAAGCTTTCTTT

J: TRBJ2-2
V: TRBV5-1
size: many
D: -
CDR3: CASSLLRGAGELFF
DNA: TGCGCCAGCAGCTTACTGAGGGGAGCCGGGGAGCTGTTTTTT

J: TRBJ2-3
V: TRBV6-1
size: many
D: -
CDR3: CASSGAGLDTQYF
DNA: TGTGCCAGCAGTGGGGCAGGGTTGGATACGCAGTATTTT

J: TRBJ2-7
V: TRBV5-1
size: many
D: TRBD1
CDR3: CASAPQTGTYEQYF
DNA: TGCGCCAGCGCACCCCAGACAGGGACCTACGAGCAGTACTTC

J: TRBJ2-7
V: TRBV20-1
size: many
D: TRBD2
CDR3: CSASGGSYEQYF
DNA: TGCAGTGCTAGCGGGGGGTCTTACGAGCAGTACTTC

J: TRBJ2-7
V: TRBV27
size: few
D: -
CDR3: CASSFGQYYEQYF
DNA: TGTGCCAGCAGTTTTGGGCAATACTACGAGCAGTACTTC

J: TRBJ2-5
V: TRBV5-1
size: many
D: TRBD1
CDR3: CASSSGQGPLETQYF
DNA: TGCGCCAGCAGCTCGGGACAGGGACCTTTAGAGACCCAGTACTTC

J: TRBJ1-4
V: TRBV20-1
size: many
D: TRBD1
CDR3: CSARGTGANEKLFF
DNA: TGCAGTGCTAGGGGGACAGGGGCTAATGAAAAACTGTTTTTT

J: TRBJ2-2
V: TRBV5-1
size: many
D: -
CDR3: CASSSLGGGNTGELFF
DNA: TGCGCCAGCAGCTCCCTGGGTGGGGGTAACACCGGGGAGCTGTTTTTT

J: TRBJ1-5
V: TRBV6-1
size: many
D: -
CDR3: CASSRDTYQPQHF
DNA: TGTGCCAGCAGCCGGGACACTTATCAGCCCCAGCATTTT

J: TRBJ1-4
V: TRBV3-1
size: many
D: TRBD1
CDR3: CASSLPLTGVDEKLFF
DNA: TGTGCCAGCAGCCTCCCATTGACAGGGGTAGACGAAAAACTGTTTTTT

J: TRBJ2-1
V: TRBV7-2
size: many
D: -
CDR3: CASSSTPRSYNEQFF
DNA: TGTGCCAGCAGCTCTACTCCTCGCTCCTACAATGAGCAGTTCTTC

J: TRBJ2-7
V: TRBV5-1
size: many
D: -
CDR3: CASSLQGSDYEQYF
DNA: TGCGCCAGCAGCTTGCAGGGGTCGGACTACGAGCAGTACTTC

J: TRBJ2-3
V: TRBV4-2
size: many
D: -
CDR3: CASSQDIPGAWGTDTQYF
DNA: TGTGCCAGCAGCCAAGATATCCCGGGGGCCTGGGGCACAGATACGCAGTATTTT

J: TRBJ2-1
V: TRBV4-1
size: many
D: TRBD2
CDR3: CASSQDPGGASEQFF
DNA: TGCGCCAGCAGCCAAGATCCGGGGGGGGCGAGTGAGCAGTTCTTC

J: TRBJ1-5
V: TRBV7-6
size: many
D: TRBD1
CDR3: CASSRGTGGRNQPQHF
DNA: TGTGCCAGCAGCCGAGGGACAGGGGGCCGCAATCAGCCCCAGCATTTT

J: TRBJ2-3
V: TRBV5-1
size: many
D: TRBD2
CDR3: CASSFVSGGQDTQYF
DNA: TGCGCCAGCAGCTTCGTCTCGGGGGGGCAAGATACGCAGTATTTT

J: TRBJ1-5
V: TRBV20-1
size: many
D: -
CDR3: CSATKDNSNQPQHF
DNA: TGCAGTGCCACGAAAGACAATAGCAATCAGCCCCAGCATTTT

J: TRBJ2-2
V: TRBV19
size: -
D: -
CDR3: CASTREQGNGELFF
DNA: TGTGCCAGTACGAGGGAGCAGGGGAACGGGGAGCTGTTTTTT

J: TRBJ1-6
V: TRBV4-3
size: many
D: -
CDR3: CASSQAPGPNSPLHF
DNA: TGCGCCAGCAGCCAAGCGCCGGGGCCAAATTCACCCCTCCACTTT

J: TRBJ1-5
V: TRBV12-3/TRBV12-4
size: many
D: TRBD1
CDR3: CASRATYRGRNQPQHF
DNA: TGTGCCAGCAGAGCTACCTACAGGGGGCGGAATCAGCCCCAGCATTTT

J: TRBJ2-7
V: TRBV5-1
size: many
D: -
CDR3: CASSLGTSSYEQYF
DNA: TGCGCCAGCAGCCTCGGGACATCTTCCTACGAGCAGTACTTC

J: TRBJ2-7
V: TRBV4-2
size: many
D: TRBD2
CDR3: CASSQGAGGNYEQYF
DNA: TGTGCCAGCAGCCAAGGAGCGGGGGGGAACTACGAGCAGTACTTC

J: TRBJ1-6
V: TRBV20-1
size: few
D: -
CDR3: CSARAGNRHSPLHF
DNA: TGCAGTGCTAGAGCGGGGAATCGGCATTCACCCCTCCACTTT

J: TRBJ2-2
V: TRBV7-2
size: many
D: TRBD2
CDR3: CASRGLGGVGELFF
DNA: TGTGCCAGCCGCGGACTAGGAGGTGTCGGGGAGCTGTTTTTT

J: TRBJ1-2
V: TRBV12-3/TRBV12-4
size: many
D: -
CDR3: CASNSNLGHYGYTF
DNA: TGTGCCAGCAATTCCAACCTGGGACACTATGGCTACACCTTC

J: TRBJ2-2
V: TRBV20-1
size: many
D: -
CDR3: CSASKSGSPGELFF
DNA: TGCAGTGCTAGCAAGTCAGGGAGCCCCGGGGAGCTGTTTTTT

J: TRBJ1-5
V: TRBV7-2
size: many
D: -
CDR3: CASSSKYSNQPQHF
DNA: TGTGCCAGCAGCTCGAAATATAGCAATCAGCCCCAGCATTTT

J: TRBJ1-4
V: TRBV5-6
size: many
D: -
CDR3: CASRTGVNEKLFF
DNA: TGTGCCAGCAGAACGGGGGTTAATGAAAAACTGTTTTTT

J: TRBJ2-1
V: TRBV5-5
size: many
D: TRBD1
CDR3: CASSNRDRHHREQFF
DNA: TGTGCCAGCAGCAACCGGGACAGACACCACAGGGAGCAGTTCTTC

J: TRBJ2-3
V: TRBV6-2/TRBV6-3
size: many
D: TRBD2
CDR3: CASSYGRTSGGALDTQYF
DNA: TGTGCCAGCAGTTACGGAAGGACTAGCGGGGGGGCCCTAGATACGCAGTATTTT

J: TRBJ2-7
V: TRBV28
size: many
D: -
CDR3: CASSASLDRGYEQYF
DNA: TGTGCCAGCAGTGCCTCCTTGGACAGAGGATACGAGCAGTACTTC

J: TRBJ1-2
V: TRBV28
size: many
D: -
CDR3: CASRETDYGYTF
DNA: TGTGCCAGCAGAGAGACAGACTATGGCTACACCTTC

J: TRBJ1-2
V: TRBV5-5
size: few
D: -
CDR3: CASSPGANNYGYTF
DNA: TGTGCCAGCAGCCCGGGGGCAAACAACTATGGCTACACCTTC

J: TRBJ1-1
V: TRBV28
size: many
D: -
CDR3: CASSSHQATEAFF
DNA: TGTGCCAGCAGTTCCCACCAAGCCACTGAAGCTTTCTTT

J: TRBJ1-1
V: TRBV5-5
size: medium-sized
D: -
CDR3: CASSLVWATGTEAFF
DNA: TGTGCCAGCAGCTTGGTCTGGGCGACAGGCACTGAAGCTTTCTTT

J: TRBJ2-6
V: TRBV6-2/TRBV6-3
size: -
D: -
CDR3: CASSPTRSGANVLTF
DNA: TGTGCCAGCAGTCCGACACGTTCTGGGGCCAACGTCCTGACTTTC